These T cell receptor beta chains were read from a single sample in a study of control samples from healthy donors and cancer patients. Profiling relied on immunoSEQ multiplex PCR, and the TCRdb table lists in-frame clones only, not all of them. The sample has roughly 150,000 clones, 85% to 90% seen once. Sequencing input: blood. These receptor sequences come from a man younger than 35 in good health. CDR3s include the opening cysteine and the closing phenylalanine or tryptophan. D genes are given only for firm matches. Clone size is given for some rows only: seen once, a few or many times, or a class if the clone is expanded.

abundance	v_gene	d_gene	j_gene	CDR3nt	CDR3aa
.	TRBV6-2/TRBV6-3	.	TRBJ2-1	TGTGCCAGCAGTCATACAGAACCCTCCTACAATGAGCAGTTCTTC	CASSHTEPSYNEQFF
.	TRBV7-2	.	TRBJ1-6	TGTGCCAGCAGCTTAGGGGGGGGAATAAATTCACCCCTCCACTTT	CASSLGGGINSPLHF
.	TRBV28	.	TRBJ2-5	TGTGCCAGCAGTTTGACGTCCGGGGCCCAAGAGACCCAGTACTTC	CASSLTSGAQETQYF
.	TRBV18	.	TRBJ1-2	TGTGCCAGCTCACCGGGGAAAGGGCTTGGCTACACCTTC	CASSPGKGLGYTF
.	TRBV28	.	TRBJ2-7	TGTGCCAGCCGGACGGGACGGGTGGTACTCGAGCAGTACTTC	CASRTGRVVLEQYF
.	TRBV7-2	TRBD2	TRBJ2-7	TGTGCCAGCAGCTTGAATAGCGGGGGTGGAGAGCAGTACTTC	CASSLNSGGGEQYF
.	TRBV19	.	TRBJ1-5	TGTGCCAGTAGTATAGCTGGGGCAGGGATTCAGCCCCAGCATTTT	CASSIAGAGIQPQHF
once	TRBV4-3	TRBD1	TRBJ1-2	TGCGCCAGCAGCCAAGATGAGGGTACAGGGGTGGGTGGCTACACCTTC	CASSQDEGTGVGGYTF
.	TRBV2	TRBD1	TRBJ1-6	TGTGCCAGCAGGTTGACAGGGGGAGTCAATTCACCCCTCCACTTT	CASRLTGGVNSPLHF
many	TRBV7-3	TRBD2	TRBJ2-2	TGTGCCAGCAGCTTAGAAGCGGGGGGGACACCGAACACCGGGGAGCTGTTTTTT	CASSLEAGGTPNTGELFF
.	TRBV25-1	.	TRBJ2-3	TGTGCCAGCAGTGAAGATGGGACAGATACGCAGTATTTT	CASSEDGTDTQYF
.	TRBV6-6	.	TRBJ2-3	TGTGCCAGCAGTTCCCTCCCCCCCGGGGCAGATACGCAGTATTTT	CASSSLPPGADTQYF
few	TRBV4-3	TRBD1	TRBJ1-6	TGCGCCAGCAGCCAGTCCGGGACAGGGCGTTCACCCCTCCACTTT	CASSQSGTGRSPLHF
.	TRBV18	TRBD1	TRBJ1-5	TGTGCCAGCTCACCGACAGGGCAAGGCAATCAGCCCCAGCATTTT	CASSPTGQGNQPQHF
.	TRBV3-1/TRBV3-2	TRBD2	TRBJ2-2	TGTGCCAGCAGCCGGACTCAGGGACTAGCCCGCCCCGGGGAGCTGTTTTTT	CASSRTQGLARPGELFF
.	TRBV3-1/TRBV3-2	.	TRBJ1-1	TGTGCCAGCAGCCTTGGACAGCGGAACACTGAAGCTTTCTTT	CASSLGQRNTEAFF
.	TRBV4-1	TRBD1	TRBJ2-7	TGCGCCAGCAGCCACGCGACAGGGGGAGGATCCTACGAGCAGTACTTC	CASSHATGGGSYEQYF
once	TRBV7-2	.	TRBJ2-1	TGTGCCAGCAGCTTAGGAAACAGCTACTACAATGAGCAGTTCTTC	CASSLGNSYYNEQFF
once	TRBV27	TRBD1	TRBJ1-5	TGTGCCAGCAGTTTGACAGGGGGGCTTGGCAATCAGCCCCAGCATTTT	CASSLTGGLGNQPQHF
.	TRBV7-3	TRBD1	TRBJ2-5	TGTGCCAGCAGCGTTACAGGGGGAGCAGAGACCCAGTACTTC	CASSVTGGAETQYF
.	TRBV3-1/TRBV3-2	.	TRBJ2-5	TGTGCCAGCAGCCAAGCGGGTTCTCGGGAGACCCAGTACTTC	CASSQAGSRETQYF
once	TRBV7-5	.	TRBJ2-7	TGTGCCAGAAGCTTACCTTCCGGGACCACTACCGAGCAGTACTTC	CARSLPSGTTTEQYF
.	TRBV5-4	.	TRBJ2-5	TGTGCCAGCAGCTTGGGGCAGGGGGGAGAGGAGACCCAGTACTTC	CASSLGQGGEETQYF
.	TRBV27	.	TRBJ1-6	TGTGCCAGCAGTTTATCGATGATCCATGGTTCACCCCTCCACTTT	CASSLSMIHGSPLHF
.	TRBV27	.	TRBJ2-6	TGTGCCAGCAGTATTACCATGCCGTCTGGGGCCAACGTCCTGACTTTC	CASSITMPSGANVLTF
.	TRBV30	TRBD1	TRBJ1-2	TGTGCCTGGAGTCAACAGGGGCTAGGCTACACCTTC	CAWSQQGLGYTF
once	TRBV7-2	.	TRBJ2-1	TGTGCCAGCAGCCCACAGGGATTCGGCAATGAGCAGTTCTTC	CASSPQGFGNEQFF
many	TRBV2	.	TRBJ1-6	TGTGCCAGCGGTGGCCCCCCGAGGATGAACTCACCCCTCCACTTT	CASGGPPRMNSPLHF
.	TRBV6-5	TRBD1	TRBJ1-4	TGTGCCAGCAGTTACGGGGGACAGCCTAATGAAAAACTGTTTTTT	CASSYGGQPNEKLFF
.	TRBV27	.	TRBJ1-2	TGTGCCAGCAGGATGGGTGGGGTCTATGGCTACACCTTC	CASRMGGVYGYTF
.	TRBV5-1	TRBD1	TRBJ2-7	TGCGCCAGCAGCCCGACAGGGGACGAGCAGTACTTC	CASSPTGDEQYF
.	TRBV5-4	.	TRBJ2-7	TGTGCCAGCAGCTCCGGGACTGCCCTCACCTCCTACGAGCAGTACTTC	CASSSGTALTSYEQYF
few	TRBV19	.	TRBJ1-4	TGTGCCAGTAGTATAGATGCGACGCTCGCAACTAATGAAAAACTGTTTTTT	CASSIDATLATNEKLFF
.	TRBV27	.	TRBJ1-1	TGTGCCAGCAGTTTATCAGGGGGGTCTGGCACTGAAGCTTTCTTT	CASSLSGGSGTEAFF
.	TRBV6-5	.	TRBJ1-1	TGTGCCAGCAGTTACGGCAGGAACACTGAAGCTTTCTTT	CASSYGRNTEAFF
.	TRBV27	.	TRBJ2-1	TGTGCCAGCAGTTTATCGGCCGCAGGGTTCAATGAGCAGTTCTTC	CASSLSAAGFNEQFF
.	TRBV12-3/TRBV12-4	.	TRBJ1-6	TGTGCCAGCAGTAGAGGGGGGACCTCACCCCTCCACTTT	CASSRGGTSPLHF
.	TRBV28	.	TRBJ1-6	TGTGCCAGCAGTTTATCGAACACAAGGGCGCTCTCACCCCTCCACTTT	CASSLSNTRALSPLHF
once	TRBV10-3	TRBD2	TRBJ2-7	TGTGCCATCAGTGATCGCGGGGGGCTGGACGAGCAGTACTTC	CAISDRGGLDEQYF
.	TRBV23-1	TRBD1	TRBJ1-3	TGCGCCAGCAGTCAAGGACAGGGTGGAAACACCATATATTTT	CASSQGQGGNTIYF
.	TRBV27	.	TRBJ2-3	TGTGCCAGCTCTCGTGGTTTGTCAGATACGCAGTATTTT	CASSRGLSDTQYF
.	TRBV30	.	TRBJ2-2	TGTGCCTGGAGTCGACCGAGTCAGAACACCGGGGAGCTGTTTTTT	CAWSRPSQNTGELFF
.	TRBV13	TRBD1	TRBJ1-1	TGTGCCACCTCCCGGGCAGGGGGGGGGTACACTGAAGCTTTCTTT	CATSRAGGGYTEAFF
once	TRBV5-6	.	TRBJ2-7	TGTGCCAGCAGCTTGTACAGGGTGGGCGAGCAGTACTTC	CASSLYRVGEQYF
once	TRBV28	TRBD1	TRBJ2-5	TGTGCCAGCAGTCCTCAGGGGGCAGGGGAGACCCAGTACTTC	CASSPQGAGETQYF
once	TRBV3-1/TRBV3-2	.	TRBJ1-3	TGTGCCAGCAGAGGGGGGGGAGGCGCCTCTGGAAACACCATATATTTT	CASRGGGGASGNTIYF
.	TRBV10-1	TRBD2	TRBJ2-7	TGCGCCAGCACCCCTAGCGGGGGCCACACCGGGGGCTACGAGCAGTACTTC	CASTPSGGHTGGYEQYF
.	TRBV9	TRBD1	TRBJ1-2	TGTGCCAGCAGCGCGGGTATCTCAGGACAGGCACCCTATGGCTACACCTTC	CASSAGISGQAPYGYTF
.	TRBV4-3	.	TRBJ2-4	TGCGCCAGCAGCCAAAGTTCTCTCCGGGAGGCCAAAAACATTCAGTACTTC	CASSQSSLREAKNIQYF
.	TRBV19	TRBD1	TRBJ2-6	TGTGCCAGTAGTATCCAGGGGGTGGGGAACTCTGGGGCCAACGTCCTGACTTTC	CASSIQGVGNSGANVLTF
.	TRBV7-9	TRBD1	TRBJ2-3	TGTGCCAGCAGCTTATACTTCGGACAGGGGGCACTGACAGATACGCAGTATTTT	CASSLYFGQGALTDTQYF
.	TRBV30	TRBD2	TRBJ2-3	TGTGCCTGGAGTCCTCTAGCGGGGGGACACACAGATACGCAGTATTTT	CAWSPLAGGHTDTQYF
.	TRBV6-2/TRBV6-3	TRBD1	TRBJ2-7	TGTGCCAGCAGTAAAACCGGGACAGGGGTTTCCGGGCAGTACTTC	CASSKTGTGVSGQYF
.	TRBV13	.	TRBJ2-7	TGTGCCAGCAGCCCCCGACGGAACTCCTACGAGCAGTACTTC	CASSPRRNSYEQYF
.	TRBV30	.	TRBJ2-2	TGTGCCTGGGCTAAACAGGGAGTGAACACCGGGGAGCTGTTTTTT	CAWAKQGVNTGELFF
.	TRBV27	.	TRBJ2-7	TGTGCCAGCAGTGGTGCCGGGGCCTACGAGCAGTACTTC	CASSGAGAYEQYF
.	TRBV6-5	TRBD1	TRBJ1-5	TGTGCCAGCAGGGACAGGGGAGGACAGCCCCAGCATTTT	CASRDRGGQPQHF
.	TRBV6-5	.	TRBJ1-2	TGTGCCAGCAGTTACTCCCAGGGACGCCTGCTCACCTTC	CASSYSQGRLLTF